Listed below are T cell receptor beta chains from one sample, sequenced in a study of patients and donors after allogeneic stem cell transplantation. TCRdb re-derived calls from the RT-PCR reads in MiXCR, one entry per CDR3 protein. The sample has 400,000 to 450,000 distinct CDR3 sequences, roughly 17% seen once. The sample consisted of blood, either unsorted or a sorted T cell fraction (not recorded which). The receptor set was obtained from a human donor who was either an allogeneic HSCT recipient or a stem cell or donor lymphocyte infusion donor (not recorded which). It is not recorded whose cells these are; they may come from a transplant donor. The CDR3 runs from the conserved cysteine through the conserved F or W. The order of the fields is clone size, J gene, V gene, D gene, CDR3 protein, CDR3 DNA. A D gene is named only where the DNA matches it firmly. The size of a clone is reported for some rows only, either as once, few or many, or as a class for expanded clones.

once TRBJ2-3 TRBV20-1 . CSARDRRRTNKAQYF TGCAGTGCTAGAGATCGTCGGAGGACGAATAAAGCGCAGTATTTT
. TRBJ1-5 TRBV10-3 . CAISESKDSHRLSNQPQHF TGTGCCATCAGTGAGTCTAAGGACAGCCATCGACTTAGCAATCAGCCCCAGCATTTT
few TRBJ1-2 TRBV7-9 . CASSRTDNYGYTF TGTGCCAGCAGCCGGACAGATAACTATGGCTACACCTTC
few TRBJ2-5 TRBV20-1 . CSATRAAMGKTQYF TGCAGTGCCACCAGGGCCGCCATGGGAAAGACCCAGTACTTC
few TRBJ1-1 TRBV12-3/TRBV12-4 TRBD1 CASVRGGQGTEAFF TGTGCCAGCGTCCGGGGGGGACAGGGCACTGAAGCTTTCTTT
. TRBJ2-1 TRBV20-1 TRBD2 CSARSGSGGAGNEQFF TGCAGTGCTAGATCTGGTAGCGGGGGGGCCGGCAATGAGCAGTTCTTC
. TRBJ2-1 TRBV7-2 TRBD2 CASSLSGRAYNEQFF TGTGCCAGCAGCTTAAGCGGGAGGGCGTACAATGAGCAGTTCTTC
few TRBJ2-7 TRBV7-3 TRBD1 CASSHPDRVSEQYF TGTGCCAGCAGCCACCCGGACAGGGTTTCCGAGCAGTACTTC
. TRBJ2-5 TRBV18 TRBD2 CASSPHTSGQETQYF TGTGCCAGCTCACCACACACTAGCGGTCAAGAGACCCAGTACTTC
few TRBJ1-6 TRBV12-3/TRBV12-4 TRBD1 CASSTGTGVSPLHF TGTGCCAGCAGTACCGGGACAGGGGTTTCACCCCTCCACTTT